This TCR beta chain was recorded in a study of Ad26.COV2.S vaccination and SARS-CoV-2 variants. A note on this clone: Its antigen is not identified.

Data came from immunoSEQ multiplex PCR; TCRdb stores just in-frame clones and leaves some out. The sample consists of approximately 140,000 clones, roughly 89% of them appearing once. Findings and limits, study-wide: Breadth, reportedly substantial, characterized the spike-specific CD8+ and CD4+ T cell responses after vaccination.

The source was peripheral blood, collected after recovery from COVID-19. The source is a human donor who had recovered from COVID-19.

This chain's CDR3 is CASSQPRINYGYTF. CDR3 nucleotide sequence: TGTGCCAGCAGCCAGCCGCGGATCAACTATGGCTACACCTTC. V gene TRBV3-1 (or the pseudogene TRBV3-2) combines with J gene TRBJ1-2; D gene ambiguous. The CDR3 loop spans 14 amino acids. Trimming took 3 bases from V and 2 from J, leaving 10 bases between them. The germline gives CDR1 LGHDT, CDR2 YNNKEL (reference sequence).